These T cell receptor beta chains were read from a single sample in a study of T cell responses to AZD1222 COVID-19 vaccine. Assay used: immunoSEQ multiplex PCR; TCRdb lists only in-frame clones, some missing. Of just under 150,000 clones detected, 86% appear once; the ten largest clones hold roughly 5.1%. Specimen: peripheral blood, collected 28 days after the second AZD1222 dose. These receptors all come from an adult who received the AZD1222 COVID-19 vaccine. Each CDR3 is given with its conserved first and last residue. A D gene is named only where the DNA matches it firmly. Rows may omit the clone size; those that give it use once, few, many or a size class.

TGTGCCAGCAACTTACCCGGTGGGAACACTGAAGCTTTCTTT,CASNLPGGNTEAFF,TRBJ1-1,TRBV28,.,.
TGTGCCAGCAGTCCATCCGGGACTAGCCGGTACGAGCAGTACTTC,CASSPSGTSRYEQYF,TRBJ2-7,TRBV6-5,.,TRBD2
TGTGCCAGCAGCTTAGATGGCGGGACGGGAGATACGCAGTATTTT,CASSLDGGTGDTQYF,TRBJ2-3,TRBV7-8,.,.
TGTGCCAGCAGCCCTTACCCCCCAGGAAACACCATATATTTT,CASSPYPPGNTIYF,TRBJ1-3,TRBV14,.,.
TGTGCCAGCAGTCCGGGACAGGAGGTTCCAGAGACCCAGTACTTC,CASSPGQEVPETQYF,TRBJ2-5,TRBV6-5,.,TRBD1
TGTGCCAGCAGTCAGACGGTTTCCTACGAGCAGTACTTC,CASSQTVSYEQYF,TRBJ2-7,TRBV27,few,.
TGTGCCAGCAGATTGACAGACACGGCTTTCTTT,CASRLTDTAFF,TRBJ1-1,TRBV6-5,.,.
TGCGCCAGCAGCCCGGGACTAGCGGGAGTGAACAATGAGCAGTTCTTC,CASSPGLAGVNNEQFF,TRBJ2-1,TRBV5-1,once,TRBD2
TGTGCCACCTCGACGGGCCTGGGAGTGCAGTACTTC,CATSTGLGVQYF,TRBJ2-7,TRBV6-4,.,.
TGTGCCAGCAGTTTAGGGCGGATCAGGGAGCAGTACTTC,CASSLGRIREQYF,TRBJ2-7,TRBV27,.,.
TGTGCCAGCAGTGAAGGACAGGAGAATGGCTACACCTTC,CASSEGQENGYTF,TRBJ1-2,TRBV6-1,.,.
TGTGCCATCTCACCGGGTAGCGGGACCTACAATGAGCAGTTCTTC,CAISPGSGTYNEQFF,TRBJ2-1,TRBV27,.,TRBD2
TGCGCCAGCAGCTTGGCCGGGGGCGAGGAAAAACTGTTTTTT,CASSLAGGEEKLFF,TRBJ1-4,TRBV5-1,.,.
TGTGCCAGCAGCTCGACAGGGGCCCAAAATCAGCCCCAGCATTTT,CASSSTGAQNQPQHF,TRBJ1-5,TRBV7-9,.,TRBD1
TGCGCCAGCAGCCAAGAGGACAGGGGGACGATCGAGACCCAGTACTTC,CASSQEDRGTIETQYF,TRBJ2-5,TRBV4-1,.,TRBD1
TGTGCCAGTAGTAAGGAGACAGGGGGCATTCAGCCCCAGCATTTT,CASSKETGGIQPQHF,TRBJ1-5,TRBV19,.,TRBD1
TGTGCCAGCAGCCGCCCCCCGGGGGGGGAGGAGTTCTTC,CASSRPPGGEEFF,TRBJ2-1,TRBV7-9,once,TRBD2
TGTGCCAGCTCACCAGCACAGGGGAACACCATATATTTT,CASSPAQGNTIYF,TRBJ1-3,TRBV18,once,TRBD1
TGTGCCAGCAGTGATCACAACAATAATAATTCACCCCTCCACTTT,CASSDHNNNNSPLHF,TRBJ1-6,TRBV6-1,.,.
TGTGCCAGCAGCCAAGAGTTCCTGCCTAATTCACCCCTCCACTTT,CASSQEFLPNSPLHF,TRBJ1-6,TRBV14,.,.
TGTGCCAGCAGCCAAGGGCGTGCAGGGTCGTATTCACCCCTCCACTTT,CASSQGRAGSYSPLHF,TRBJ1-6,TRBV3-1/TRBV3-2,.,.
TGCAGTGCTAGTGGGACGGATAATTCACCCCTCCACTTT,CSASGTDNSPLHF,TRBJ1-6,TRBV20-1,.,.